The sample holds many counts of the clone carrying this T cell receptor (beta chain). Its target is unknown. This could be a read error, since a much larger clone is one nucleotide away. The final CDR3 position lacks the conserved phenylalanine or tryptophan, pointing to a likely read error. Each patient went into thyroid surgery without having received any treatment. This sample is part of a study of metastatic and nonmetastatic thyroid tumors. Whole-study context: Repertoires from blood and tumor or nodule tissue of malignant and benign thyroid patients were compared.

Study conclusions and caveats: In blood and tumor, TCR beta diversity was reportedly significantly higher in malignant thyroid tumors than in benign nodules.

TCRdb re-processed the PCR reads through MiXCR. The data contain some 27,000 clones, roughly 4% of them singletons. The V gene lost 7 bases and the J gene lost 6 bases, with 8 bases spanning the gap. The germline V gene encodes CDR1 ENHRY and CDR2 SYGVKD. The CDR3 loop spans 11 amino acids. The chain combines TRBV10-3 with TRBJ2-3; D is ambiguous. The specimen sequenced was blood. The clonotype comes from a male donor with papillary thyroid cancer or a benign thyroid nodule (not recorded which). Some clones in this sample may be carry-over from other donors' samples. The CDR3 here is CAIKTSDTQYL. The CDR3 DNA follows: TGTGCCATCAAGACCTCTGATACGCAGTATCTT.